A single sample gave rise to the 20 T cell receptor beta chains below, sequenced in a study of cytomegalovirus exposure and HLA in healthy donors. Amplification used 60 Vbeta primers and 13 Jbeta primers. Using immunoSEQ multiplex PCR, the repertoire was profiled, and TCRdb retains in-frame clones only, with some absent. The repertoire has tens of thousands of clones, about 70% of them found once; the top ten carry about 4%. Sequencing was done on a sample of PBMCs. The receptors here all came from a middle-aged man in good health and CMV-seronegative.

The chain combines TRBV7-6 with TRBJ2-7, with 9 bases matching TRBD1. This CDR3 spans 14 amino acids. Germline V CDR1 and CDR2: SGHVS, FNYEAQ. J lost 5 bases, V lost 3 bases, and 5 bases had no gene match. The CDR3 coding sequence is TGTGCCAGCAGCTTTACGGGACAGGGACACGAGCAGTACTTC. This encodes CASSFTGQGHEQYF.

The CDR3 DNA follows: TGTGCCAGCAGTGATGGGGGGGTCTACAATGAGCAGTTCTTC. Translated, it gives CASSDGGVYNEQFF. The genes are TRBV25-1 and TRBJ2-1; 7 bases line up with TRBD2. The V and J ends lost 3 bases and 3 bases, in that order; junction bases with no gene match: 2. The CDR3 consists of 14 residues. Germline lookup yields CDR1 MGHDK and CDR2 SYGVNS.

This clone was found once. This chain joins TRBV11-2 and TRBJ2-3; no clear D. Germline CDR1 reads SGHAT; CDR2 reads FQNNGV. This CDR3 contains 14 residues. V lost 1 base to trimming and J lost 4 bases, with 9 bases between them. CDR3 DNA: TGTGCCAGCAGCTTAGTACGGTCTGCAGATACGCAGTATTTT. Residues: CASSLVRSADTQYF.

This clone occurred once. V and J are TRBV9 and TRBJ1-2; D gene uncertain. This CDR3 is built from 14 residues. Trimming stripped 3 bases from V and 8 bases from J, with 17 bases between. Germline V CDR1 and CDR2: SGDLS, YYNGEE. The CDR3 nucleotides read TGTGCCAGCAGCGGGACCCAGGTTGCGGGCGGCTACACCTTC. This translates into CASSGTQVAGGYTF.

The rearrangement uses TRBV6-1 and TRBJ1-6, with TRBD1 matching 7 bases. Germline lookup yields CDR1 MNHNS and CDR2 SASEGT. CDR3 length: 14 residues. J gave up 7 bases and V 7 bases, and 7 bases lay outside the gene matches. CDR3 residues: CASINRGGNSPLHF. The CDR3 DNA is TGTGCCAGCATAAACAGGGGCGGGAATTCACCCCTCCACTTT.

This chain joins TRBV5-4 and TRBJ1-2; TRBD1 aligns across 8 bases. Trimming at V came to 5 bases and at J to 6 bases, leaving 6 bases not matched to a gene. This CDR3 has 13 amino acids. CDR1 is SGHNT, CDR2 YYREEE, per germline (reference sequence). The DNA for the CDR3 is TGTGCCAGCAGGCGGACAGGGTCAGATGGCTACACCTTC. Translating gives CASRRTGSDGYTF.

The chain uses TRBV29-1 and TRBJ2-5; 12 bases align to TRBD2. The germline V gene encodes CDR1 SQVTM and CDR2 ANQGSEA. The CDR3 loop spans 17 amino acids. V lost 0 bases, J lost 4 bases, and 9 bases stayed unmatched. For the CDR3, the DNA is TGCAGCGTTGAAGAAATGGCTAGCGGGGGGGCCGGAGAGACCCAGTACTTC. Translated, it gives CSVEEMASGGAGETQYF.

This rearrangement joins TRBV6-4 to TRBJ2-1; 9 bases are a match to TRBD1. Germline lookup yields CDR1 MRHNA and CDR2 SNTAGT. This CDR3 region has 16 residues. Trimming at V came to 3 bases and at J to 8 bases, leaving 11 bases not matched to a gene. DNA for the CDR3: TGTGCCAGCAGTGAAACCGGGGGACAGGGTTCGGATGAGCAGTTCTTC. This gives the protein CASSETGGQGSDEQFF.

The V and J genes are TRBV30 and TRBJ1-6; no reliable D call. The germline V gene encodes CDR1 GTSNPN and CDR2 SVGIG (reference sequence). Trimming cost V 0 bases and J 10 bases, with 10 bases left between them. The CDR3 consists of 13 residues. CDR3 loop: CAWSVPPGSPLHF. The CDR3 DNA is TGTGCCTGGAGTGTACCACCAGGCTCACCCCTCCACTTT.

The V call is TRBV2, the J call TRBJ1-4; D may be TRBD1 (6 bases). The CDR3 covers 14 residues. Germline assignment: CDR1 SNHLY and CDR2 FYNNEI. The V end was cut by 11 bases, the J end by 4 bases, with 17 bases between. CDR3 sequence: CAGGGGAVNEKLFF. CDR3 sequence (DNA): TGTGCCGGCGGAGGGGGGGCTGTTAATGAAAAACTGTTTTTT.

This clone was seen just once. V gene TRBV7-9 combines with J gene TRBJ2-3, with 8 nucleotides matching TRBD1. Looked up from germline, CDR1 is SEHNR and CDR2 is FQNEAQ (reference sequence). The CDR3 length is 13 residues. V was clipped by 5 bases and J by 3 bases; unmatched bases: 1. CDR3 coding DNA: TGTGCCAGCAGCCAGGGGGCGACAGATACGCAGTATTTT. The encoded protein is CASSQGATDTQYF.

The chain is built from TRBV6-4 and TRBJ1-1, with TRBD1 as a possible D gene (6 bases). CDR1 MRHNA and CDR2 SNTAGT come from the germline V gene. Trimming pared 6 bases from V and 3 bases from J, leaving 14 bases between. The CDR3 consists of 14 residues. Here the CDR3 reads CASSYRDGDTEAFF. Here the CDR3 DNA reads TGTGCCAGCAGCTACAGGGACGGGGACACTGAAGCTTTCTTT.

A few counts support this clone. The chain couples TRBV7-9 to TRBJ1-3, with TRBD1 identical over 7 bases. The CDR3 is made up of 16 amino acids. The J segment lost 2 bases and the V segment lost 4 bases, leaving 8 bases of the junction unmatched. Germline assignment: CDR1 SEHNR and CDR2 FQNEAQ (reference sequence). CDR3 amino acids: CASSWRDREPGNTIYF. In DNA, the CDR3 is TGTGCCAGCAGCTGGCGAGACAGGGAGCCTGGAAACACCATATATTTT.

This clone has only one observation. This CDR3 reads CASSDNSYNEQFF. In DNA form, the CDR3 reads TGTGCCAGCAGTGACAACTCCTACAATGAGCAGTTCTTC. The chain carries TRBV2 and TRBJ2-1; D not certain. This CDR3 has 13 residues. Germline CDR1 reads SNHLY; CDR2 reads FYNNEI. V dropped 3 bases and J dropped 0 bases, with 3 bases sitting between them.

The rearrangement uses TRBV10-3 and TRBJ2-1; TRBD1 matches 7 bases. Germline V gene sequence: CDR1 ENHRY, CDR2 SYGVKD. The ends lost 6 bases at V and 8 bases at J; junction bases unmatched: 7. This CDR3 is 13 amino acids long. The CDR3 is CAISRQGEDEQFF. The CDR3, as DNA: TGTGCCATCAGCCGACAGGGAGAGGATGAGCAGTTCTTC.

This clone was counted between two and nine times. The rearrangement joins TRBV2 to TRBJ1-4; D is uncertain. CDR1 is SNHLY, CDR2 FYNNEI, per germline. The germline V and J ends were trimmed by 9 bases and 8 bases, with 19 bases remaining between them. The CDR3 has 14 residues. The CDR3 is CASREPGSREKLFF. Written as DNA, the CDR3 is TGTGCCAGTAGAGAGCCGGGTAGCAGAGAAAAACTGTTTTTT.

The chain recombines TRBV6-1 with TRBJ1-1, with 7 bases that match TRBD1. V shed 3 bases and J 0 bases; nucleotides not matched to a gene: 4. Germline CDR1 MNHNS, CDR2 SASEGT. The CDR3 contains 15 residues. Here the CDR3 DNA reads TGTGCCAGCAGTGACACAGGGGCTATGAACACTGAAGCTTTCTTT. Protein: CASSDTGAMNTEAFF.

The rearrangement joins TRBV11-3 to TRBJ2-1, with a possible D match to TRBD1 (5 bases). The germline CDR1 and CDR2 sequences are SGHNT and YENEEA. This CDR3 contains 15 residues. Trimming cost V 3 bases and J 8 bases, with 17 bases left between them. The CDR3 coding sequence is TGTGCCAGCAGCTTTGGGCAGGGAAGAATCGATGAGCAGTTCTTC. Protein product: CASSFGQGRIDEQFF.

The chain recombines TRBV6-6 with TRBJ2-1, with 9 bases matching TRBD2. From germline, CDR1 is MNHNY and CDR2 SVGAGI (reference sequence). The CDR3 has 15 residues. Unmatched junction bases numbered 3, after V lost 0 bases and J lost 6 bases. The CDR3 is CASSYSSGGVNEQFF. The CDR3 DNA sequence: TGTGCCAGCAGTTACTCTAGCGGGGGTGTCAATGAGCAGTTCTTC.

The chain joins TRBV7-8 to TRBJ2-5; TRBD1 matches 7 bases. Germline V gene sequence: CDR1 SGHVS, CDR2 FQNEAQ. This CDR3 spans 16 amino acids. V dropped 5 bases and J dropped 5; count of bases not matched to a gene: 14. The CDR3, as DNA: TGTGCCAGCAGCGCACGCGGTGGCCCCAGGGGGGAGACCCAGTACTTC. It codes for CASSARGGPRGETQYF. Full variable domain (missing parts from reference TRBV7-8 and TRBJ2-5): GAGVSQSPRYKVAKRGQDVALRCDPISGHVSLFWYQQALGQGPEFLTYFQNEAQLDKSGLPSDRFFAERPEGSVSTLKIQRTQQEDSAVYLCASSARGGPRGETQYFGPGTRLLVL.